This TCR beta chain was sequenced for a study of T-cell memory formation after mild COVID-19. The overall study: In these data, TCR clusters were largely donor specific. Study results and caveats: Among clones contracting day 15 to 85, CD4/CD8 was balanced, whereas later expanders leaned CD4+.

The V gene lost 2 bases and the J gene lost 5 bases, with 6 bases spanning the gap. CDR1 and CDR2 (germline): GTSNPN, SVGIG (reference sequence). The CDR3 is made up of 11 amino acids. After 5'RACE with constant-segment primers, TCR alpha and TCR beta cDNA libraries carrying sample barcodes and UMIs were obtained. TCRdb redid the calling of the 5' RACE reads with MiXCR, one entry per CDR3 protein. The table shows about 180,000 distinct CDR3 sequences, with approximately 18% occurring only once. A note on this clonotype: Its antigen is unknown.

The chain recombines TRBV30 with TRBJ2-5; D is undetermined. The source material was PBMCs or a T cell subset sorted from them (not recorded which). The source of this sequence is a man aged 18 to 29 who had mild COVID-19 (a few samples of this study predate the infection). Cell type and time point are not known. The CDR3 nucleotides are TGTGCCTGGAGTCTGAGGGAGACCCAGTACTTC. This codes for CAWSLRETQYF.